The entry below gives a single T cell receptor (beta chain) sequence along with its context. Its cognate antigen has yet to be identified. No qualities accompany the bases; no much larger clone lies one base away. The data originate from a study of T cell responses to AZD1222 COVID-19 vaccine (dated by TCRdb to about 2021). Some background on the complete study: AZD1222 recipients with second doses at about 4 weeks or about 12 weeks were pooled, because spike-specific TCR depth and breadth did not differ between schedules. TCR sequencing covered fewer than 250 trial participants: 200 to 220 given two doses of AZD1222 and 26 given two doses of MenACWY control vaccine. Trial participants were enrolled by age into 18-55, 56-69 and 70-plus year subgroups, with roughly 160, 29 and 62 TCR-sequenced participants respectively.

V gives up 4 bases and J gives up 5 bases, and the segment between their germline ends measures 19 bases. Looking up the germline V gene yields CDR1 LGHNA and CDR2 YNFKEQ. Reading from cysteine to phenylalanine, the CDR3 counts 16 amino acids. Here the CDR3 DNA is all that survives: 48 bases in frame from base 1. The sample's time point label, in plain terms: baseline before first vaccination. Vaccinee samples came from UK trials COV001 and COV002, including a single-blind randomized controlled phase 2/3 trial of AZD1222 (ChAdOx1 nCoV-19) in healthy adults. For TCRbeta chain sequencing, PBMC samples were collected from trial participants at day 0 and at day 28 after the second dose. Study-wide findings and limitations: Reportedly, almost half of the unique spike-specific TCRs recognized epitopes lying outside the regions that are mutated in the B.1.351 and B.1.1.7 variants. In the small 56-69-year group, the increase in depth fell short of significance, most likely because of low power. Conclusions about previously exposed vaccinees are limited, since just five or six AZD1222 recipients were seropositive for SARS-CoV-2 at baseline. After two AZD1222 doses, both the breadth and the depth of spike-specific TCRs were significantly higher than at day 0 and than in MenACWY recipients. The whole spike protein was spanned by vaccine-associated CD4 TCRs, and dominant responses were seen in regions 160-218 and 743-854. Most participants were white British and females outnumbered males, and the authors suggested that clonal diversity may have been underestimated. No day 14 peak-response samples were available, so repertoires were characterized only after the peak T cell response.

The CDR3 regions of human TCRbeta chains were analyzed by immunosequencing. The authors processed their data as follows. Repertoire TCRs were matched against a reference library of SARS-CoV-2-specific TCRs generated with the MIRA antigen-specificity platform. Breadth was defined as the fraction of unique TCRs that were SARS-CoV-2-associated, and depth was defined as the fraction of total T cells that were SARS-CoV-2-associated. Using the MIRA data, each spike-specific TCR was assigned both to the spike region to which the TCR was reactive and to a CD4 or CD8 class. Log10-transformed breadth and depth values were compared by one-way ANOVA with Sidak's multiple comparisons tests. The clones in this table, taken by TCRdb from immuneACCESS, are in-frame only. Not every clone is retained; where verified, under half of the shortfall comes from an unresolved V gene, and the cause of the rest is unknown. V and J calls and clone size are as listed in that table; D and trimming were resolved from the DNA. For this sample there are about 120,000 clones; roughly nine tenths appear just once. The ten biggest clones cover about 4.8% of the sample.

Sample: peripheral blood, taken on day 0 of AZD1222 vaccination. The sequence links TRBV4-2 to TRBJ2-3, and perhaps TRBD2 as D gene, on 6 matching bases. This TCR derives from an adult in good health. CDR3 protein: CASSLPHSPEGDTQYF. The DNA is TGTGCCAGCAGCCTCCCCCACAGCCCGGAGGGAGATACGCAGTATTTT.